This paragraph covers one T cell receptor (beta chain) sequence. Its antigen is not yet known. Lacking the conserved final phenylalanine or tryptophan, this CDR3 likely reflects a read error. These data originate in a study of CD8+CD57+ T cells in acquired aplastic anemia (dated by TCRdb to 2016 to 2019). Broadly, across the study: Extracted DNA from sorted CD4+ and CD8+ cells averaged 3.2 ug, ranging from roughly 0.17 to 27.4 ug.

Genomic DNA served as template for TCR beta VDJ combination and CDR3 sequence profiling. An Illumina HiSeq 2000 was used for TCR repertoire sequencing. Per the original workflow: Repertoires were assessed using TRBV/TRBJ rearrangement plots, CDR3 size and DJ length profiles, and Simpson's diversity index. The most abundant DNA sequence in the deep sequencing data was defined as the immunodominant clone. CDR3 amino acid sequences were screened for sharing across subjects and compared with published repertoires and the VDJdb database. Using fastp trimming at Q25 and MiXCR clonotype assembly, TCRdb reanalyzed the public sequencing data and kept in-frame beta chains. Each CDR3 protein gets just one entry, which takes the most common genes and DNA from the rows behind it. Clone size and V and J calls follow TCRdb, not the original study. Present in this sample are approximately 270,000 distinct CDR3 sequences, around 60% of which were seen just once. The top ten clones comprise 6.5% to 10% of the sample.

Trimming takes 3 bases from V and 3 bases from J, and the germline ends sit 12 bases apart. The germline V gene supplies CDR1 SNHLY and CDR2 FYNNEI. The CDR3 is 14 residues long, counting both termini. The kept DNA is CDR3 alone, 42 bases in frame from the first base. In the study, sorted CD4+ and CD8+ blood T cells from patients with severe aplastic anemia and from healthy subjects underwent deep sequencing of TCR repertoires. Ficoll-Paque density gradient centrifugation was used to isolate peripheral blood mononuclear cells. Before DNA extraction, CD4+ and CD8+ T cells were sorted with FACS or magnetic beads. The paper as a whole reports these results and caveats: Between patients and healthy controls, no significant difference in CD8+ Simpson's diversity was found (P=0.060). Around 27 CD8+ CDR3 sequences were found in both patients and controls but appeared to be highly expressed in patients and within the immunodominant clones of the patients.

The origin of this receptor is a human donor with severe aplastic anemia or a healthy control (not recorded which). Material for sequencing was sorted CD4+, CD8+, or CD8+CD57+ T cells (not recorded which) from PBMCs. The V and J genes are TRBV2 and TRBJ2-7; the D assignment is uncertain and may be TRBD1 or TRBD2, with 5 bases supporting each. The bases are TGTGCCAGCAGTGATAGTGGGGGAGTCTACGAGCAGTACTCC. Translation gives CASSDSGGVYEQYS.